The text below deals with one T cell receptor (beta chain). Its antigen is as yet unknown. The data belong to a study of shared clonotypes between healthy human individuals. Looked up from germline, CDR1 is MDHEN and CDR2 is SYDVKM. This CDR3 spans 16 amino acids. V dropped 3 bases and J dropped 5 bases, with 20 bases sitting between them. Profiled with immunoSEQ multiplex PCR; TCRdb holds only in-frame clones, not every one. The profile covers roughly 1,500,000 clones, with about 98.5% appearing a single time and about 0.4% taken by the ten largest. Study results and caveats: Relative to their counterparts shared across all four donors, non-shared clonotypes exhibited diminished generation probabilities.

The receptor was isolated from a man aged 25-45 years in good health. The chain uses TRBV28 and TRBJ2-7, with unresolved D. Sequenced: naive CD4+ T cells sorted from blood. The sample's subset: CD45RA+ positively selected. Written as DNA, the CDR3 is TGTGCCAGCAGTTTTTCGAGTAGGGCCTTCTTGAACGAGCAGTACTTC. It yields the protein CASSFSSRAFLNEQYF.